The following is a T cell receptor beta chain sequence with its context. Its target is not known. V was clipped by 5 bases and J by 4 bases, with 8 bases between them. This CDR3 spans 13 amino acids. Germline CDR1 MNHEY, CDR2 SMNVEV (reference sequence). The data were taken from a study of cytomegalovirus exposure and HLA in healthy donors. The PCR ran on 60 Vbeta and 13 Jbeta primers. Measured with immunoSEQ multiplex PCR; TCRdb has only the in-frame clones, and not every one. The data show under 200,000 clones, around 85% seen once. General observations from the study: V- and J-gene trimming of TCR beta was linked (in a later analysis) to a missense DCLRE1C variant. The study recorded about 150 TCR beta chains that were cytomegalovirus-associated. Immune exposure was documented only through CMV serostatus.

V gene TRBV27 combines with J gene TRBJ2-2; no firm D call. Sequencing was carried out using PBMCs. This TCR derives from a man aged 40-49 years in good health and CMV-seropositive. The CDR3 protein is CASSPELTGELFF. The DNA of the CDR3 is TGTGCCAGCAGTCCTGAACTCACCGGGGAGCTGTTTTTT.